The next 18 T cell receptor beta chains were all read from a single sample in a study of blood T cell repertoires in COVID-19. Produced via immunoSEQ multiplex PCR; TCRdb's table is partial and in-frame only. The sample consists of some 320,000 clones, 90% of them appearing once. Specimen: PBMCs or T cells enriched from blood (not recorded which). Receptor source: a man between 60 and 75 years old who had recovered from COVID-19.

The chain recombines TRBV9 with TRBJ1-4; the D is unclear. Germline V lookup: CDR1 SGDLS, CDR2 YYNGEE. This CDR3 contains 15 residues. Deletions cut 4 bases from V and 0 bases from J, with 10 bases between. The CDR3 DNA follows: TGTGCCAGCAGCCCATCCGGGACAACTAATGAAAAACTGTTTTTT. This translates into CASSPSGTTNEKLFF. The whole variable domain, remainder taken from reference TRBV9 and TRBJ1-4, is DSGVTQTPKHLITATGQRVTLRCSPRSGDLSVYWYQQSLDQGLQFLIQYYNGEERAKGNILERFSAQQFPDLHSELNLSSLELGDSALYFCASSPSGTTNEKLFFGSGTQLSVL.

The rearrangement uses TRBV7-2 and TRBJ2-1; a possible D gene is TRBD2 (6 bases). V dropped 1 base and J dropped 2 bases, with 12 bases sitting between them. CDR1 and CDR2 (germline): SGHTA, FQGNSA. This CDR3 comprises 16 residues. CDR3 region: CASSLESGSAYNEQFF. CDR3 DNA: TGTGCCAGCAGCTTAGAGAGCGGGTCTGCCTACAATGAGCAGTTCTTC.

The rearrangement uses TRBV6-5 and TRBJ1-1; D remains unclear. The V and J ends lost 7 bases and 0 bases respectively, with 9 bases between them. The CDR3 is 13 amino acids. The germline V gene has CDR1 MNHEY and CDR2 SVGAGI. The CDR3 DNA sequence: TGTGCCAGCATCCACACCTTGAACACTGAAGCTTTCTTT. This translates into CASIHTLNTEAFF.

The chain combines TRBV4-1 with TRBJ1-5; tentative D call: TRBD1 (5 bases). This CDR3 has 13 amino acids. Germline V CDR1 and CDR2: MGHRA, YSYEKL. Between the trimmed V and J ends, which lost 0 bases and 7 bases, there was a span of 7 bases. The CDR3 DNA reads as TGCGCCAGCAGCCAAGAAAGGGGCCAGCCCCAGCATTTT. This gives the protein CASSQERGQPQHF.

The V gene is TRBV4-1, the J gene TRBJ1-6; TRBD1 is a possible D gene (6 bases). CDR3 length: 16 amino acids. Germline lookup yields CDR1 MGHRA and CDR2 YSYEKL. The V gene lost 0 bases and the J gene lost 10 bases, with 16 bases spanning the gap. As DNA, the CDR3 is TGCGCCAGCAGCCAAGAGGGGGCAGGGAGACAGTCACCCCTCCACTTT. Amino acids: CASSQEGAGRQSPLHF.

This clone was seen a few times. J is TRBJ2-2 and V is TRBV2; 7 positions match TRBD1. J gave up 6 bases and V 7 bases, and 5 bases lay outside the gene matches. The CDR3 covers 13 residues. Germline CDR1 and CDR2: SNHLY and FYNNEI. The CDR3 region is CASKTGIAGELFF. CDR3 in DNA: TGTGCCAGCAAGACAGGGATAGCCGGGGAGCTGTTTTTT.

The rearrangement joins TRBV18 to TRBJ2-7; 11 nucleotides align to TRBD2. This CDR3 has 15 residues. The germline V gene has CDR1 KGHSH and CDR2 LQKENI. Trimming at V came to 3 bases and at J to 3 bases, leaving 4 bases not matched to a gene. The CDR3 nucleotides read TGTGCCAGCTCACCGACTAGCGGGACTGGCTACGAGCAGTACTTC. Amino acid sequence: CASSPTSGTGYEQYF.

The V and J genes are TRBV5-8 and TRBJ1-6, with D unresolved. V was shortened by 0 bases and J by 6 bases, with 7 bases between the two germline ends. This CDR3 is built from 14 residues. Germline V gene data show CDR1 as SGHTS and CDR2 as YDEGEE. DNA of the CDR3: TGTGCCAGCAGCTTGGACGGTAGTAATTCACCCCTCCACTTT. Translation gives CASSLDGSNSPLHF.

The CDR3 nucleotides read TGCAGTGCAGCCACAGGGACTGAAGCTTTCTTT. Protein: CSAATGTEAFF. This chain uses TRBV20-1 with TRBJ1-1, with a possible D match to TRBD1 (6 bases). This CDR3 has 11 residues. Trimming cost V 6 bases and J 5 bases, with 10 bases left between them. Germline V lookup: CDR1 DFQATT, CDR2 SNEGSKA (reference sequence).

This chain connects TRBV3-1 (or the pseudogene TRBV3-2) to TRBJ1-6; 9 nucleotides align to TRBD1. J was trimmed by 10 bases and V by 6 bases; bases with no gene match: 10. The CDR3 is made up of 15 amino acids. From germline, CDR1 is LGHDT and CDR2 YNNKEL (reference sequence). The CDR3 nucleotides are TGTGCCAGCAGATCGACAGGGGGTTGGAAATCACCCCTCCACTTT. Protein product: CASRSTGGWKSPLHF.

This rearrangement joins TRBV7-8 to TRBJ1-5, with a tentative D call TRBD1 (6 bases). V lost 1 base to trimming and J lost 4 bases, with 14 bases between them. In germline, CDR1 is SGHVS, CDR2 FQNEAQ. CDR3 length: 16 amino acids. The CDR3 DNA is TGTGCCAGCAGCTTAGAACGGGGGGCTAGTAATCAGCCCCAGCATTTT. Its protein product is CASSLERGASNQPQHF. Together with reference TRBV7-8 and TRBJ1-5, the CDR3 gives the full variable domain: GAGVSQSPRYKVAKRGQDVALRCDPISGHVSLFWYQQALGQGPEFLTYFQNEAQLDKSGLPSDRFFAERPEGSVSTLKIQRTQQEDSAVYLCASSLERGASNQPQHFGDGTRLSIL.

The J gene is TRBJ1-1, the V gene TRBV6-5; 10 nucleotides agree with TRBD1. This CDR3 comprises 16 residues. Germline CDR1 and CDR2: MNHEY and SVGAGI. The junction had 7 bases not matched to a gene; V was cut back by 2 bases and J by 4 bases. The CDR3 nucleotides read TGTGCCAGCAGTTACGGGACAGGGGTCGGGGGCACTGAAGCTTTCTTT. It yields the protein CASSYGTGVGGTEAFF.

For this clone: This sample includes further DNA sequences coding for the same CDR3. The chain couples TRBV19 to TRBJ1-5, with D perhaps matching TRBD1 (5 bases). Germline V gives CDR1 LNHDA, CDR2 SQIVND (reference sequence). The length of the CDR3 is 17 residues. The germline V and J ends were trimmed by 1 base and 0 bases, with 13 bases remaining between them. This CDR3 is CASSIGAGRDSNQPQHF. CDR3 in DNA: TGTGCCAGTAGTATAGGGGCGGGGCGGGATAGCAATCAGCCCCAGCATTTT.

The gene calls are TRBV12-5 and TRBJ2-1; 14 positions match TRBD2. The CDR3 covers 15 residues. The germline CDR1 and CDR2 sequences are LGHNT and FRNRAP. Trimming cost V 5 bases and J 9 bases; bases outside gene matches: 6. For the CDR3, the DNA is TGTGCTAGTGGTCTCCGACTAGCGGGGGGGTCTGAGCAGTTCTTC. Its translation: CASGLRLAGGSEQFF.

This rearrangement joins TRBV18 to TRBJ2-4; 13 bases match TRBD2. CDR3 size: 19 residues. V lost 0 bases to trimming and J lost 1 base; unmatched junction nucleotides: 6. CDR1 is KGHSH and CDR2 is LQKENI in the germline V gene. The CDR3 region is CASSPPGLAGSAAKNIQYF. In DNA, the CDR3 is TGTGCCAGCTCACCACCGGGACTAGCGGGATCCGCCGCCAAAAACATTCAGTACTTC. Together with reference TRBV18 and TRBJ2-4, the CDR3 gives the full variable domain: NAGVMQNPRHLVRRRGQEARLRCSPMKGHSHVYWYRQLPEEGLKFMVYLQKENIIDESGMPKERFSAEFPKEGPSILRIQQVVRGDSAAYFCASSPPGLAGSAAKNIQYFGAGTRLSVL.

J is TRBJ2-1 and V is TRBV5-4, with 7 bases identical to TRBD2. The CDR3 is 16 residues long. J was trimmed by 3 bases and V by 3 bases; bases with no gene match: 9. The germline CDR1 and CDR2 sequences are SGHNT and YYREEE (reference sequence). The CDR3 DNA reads TGTGCCAGCAGCTCGGGGCGCGCGGGAGTCTACAATGAGCAGTTCTTC. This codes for CASSSGRAGVYNEQFF.

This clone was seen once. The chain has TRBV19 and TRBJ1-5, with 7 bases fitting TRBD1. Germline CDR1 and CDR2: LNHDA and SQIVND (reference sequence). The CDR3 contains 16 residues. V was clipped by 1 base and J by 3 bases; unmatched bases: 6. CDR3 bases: TGTGCCAGTAGTATAGTCAACAGGGGCTACAATCAGCCCCAGCATTTT. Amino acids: CASSIVNRGYNQPQHF. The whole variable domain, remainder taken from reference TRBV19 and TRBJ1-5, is DGGITQSPKYLFRKEGQNVTLSCEQNLNHDAMYWYRQDPGQGLRLIYYSQIVNDFQKGDIAEGYSVSREKKESFPLTVTSAQKNPTAFYLCASSIVNRGYNQPQHFGDGTRLSIL.

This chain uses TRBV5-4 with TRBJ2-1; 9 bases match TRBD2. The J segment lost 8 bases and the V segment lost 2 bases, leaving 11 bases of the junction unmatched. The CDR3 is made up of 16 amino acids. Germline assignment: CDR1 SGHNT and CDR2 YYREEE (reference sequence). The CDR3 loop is CASSLFGPQRGDEQFF. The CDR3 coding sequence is TGTGCCAGCAGCTTATTCGGGCCGCAGCGGGGGGATGAGCAGTTCTTC.